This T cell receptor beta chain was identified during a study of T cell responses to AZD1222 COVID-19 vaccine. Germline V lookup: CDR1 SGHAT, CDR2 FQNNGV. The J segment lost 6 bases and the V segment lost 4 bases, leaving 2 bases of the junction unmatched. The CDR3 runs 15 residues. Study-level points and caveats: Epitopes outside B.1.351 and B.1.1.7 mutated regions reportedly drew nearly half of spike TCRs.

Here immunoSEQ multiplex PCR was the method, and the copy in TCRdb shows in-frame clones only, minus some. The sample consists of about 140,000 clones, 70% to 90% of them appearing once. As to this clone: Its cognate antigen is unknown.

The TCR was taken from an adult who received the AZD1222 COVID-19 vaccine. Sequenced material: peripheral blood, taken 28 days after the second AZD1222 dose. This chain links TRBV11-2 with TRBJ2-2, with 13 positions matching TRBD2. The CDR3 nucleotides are TGTGCCAGCAGCTCCGGACTAGCGGGGGCCGGGGAGCTGTTTTTT. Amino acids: CASSSGLAGAGELFF. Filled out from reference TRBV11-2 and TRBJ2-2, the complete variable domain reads EAGVAQSPRYKIIEKRQSVAFWCNPISGHATLYWYQQILGQGPKLLIQFQNNGVVDDSQLPKDRFSAERLKGVDSTLKIQPAKLEDSAVYLCASSSGLAGAGELFFGEGSRLTVL.